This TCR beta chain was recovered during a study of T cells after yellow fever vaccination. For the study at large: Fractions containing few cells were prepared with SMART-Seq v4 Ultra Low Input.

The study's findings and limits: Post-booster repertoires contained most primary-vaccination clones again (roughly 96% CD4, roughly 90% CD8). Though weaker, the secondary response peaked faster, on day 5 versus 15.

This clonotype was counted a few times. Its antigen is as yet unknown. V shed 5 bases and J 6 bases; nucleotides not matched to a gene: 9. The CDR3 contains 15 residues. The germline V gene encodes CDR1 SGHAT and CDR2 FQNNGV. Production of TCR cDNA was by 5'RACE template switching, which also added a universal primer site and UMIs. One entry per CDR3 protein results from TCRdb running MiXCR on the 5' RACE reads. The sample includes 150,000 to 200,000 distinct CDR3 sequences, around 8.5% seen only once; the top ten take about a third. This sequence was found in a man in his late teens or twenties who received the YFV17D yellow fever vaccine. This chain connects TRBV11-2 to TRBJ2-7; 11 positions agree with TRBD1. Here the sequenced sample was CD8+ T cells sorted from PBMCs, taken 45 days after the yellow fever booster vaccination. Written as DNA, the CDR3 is TGTGCCAGCAGCCCAAGTCGGGACAGGGGGTTCGAGCAGTACGTC. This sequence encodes CASSPSRDRGFEQYV.